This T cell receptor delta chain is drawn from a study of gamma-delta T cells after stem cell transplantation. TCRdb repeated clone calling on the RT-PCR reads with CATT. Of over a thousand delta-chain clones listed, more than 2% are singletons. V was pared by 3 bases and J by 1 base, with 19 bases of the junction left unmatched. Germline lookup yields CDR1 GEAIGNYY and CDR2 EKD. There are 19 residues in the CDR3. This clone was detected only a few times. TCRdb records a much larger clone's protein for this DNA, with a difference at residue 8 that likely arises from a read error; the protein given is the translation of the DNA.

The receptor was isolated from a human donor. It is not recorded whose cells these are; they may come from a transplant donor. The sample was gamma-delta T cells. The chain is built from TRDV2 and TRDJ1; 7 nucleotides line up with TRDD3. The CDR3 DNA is TGTGCCTGTGACTCTCTACTGAGGGATACCAGGGGGTCCACCGATAAACTCATCTTT. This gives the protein CACDSLLRDTRGSTDKLIF.